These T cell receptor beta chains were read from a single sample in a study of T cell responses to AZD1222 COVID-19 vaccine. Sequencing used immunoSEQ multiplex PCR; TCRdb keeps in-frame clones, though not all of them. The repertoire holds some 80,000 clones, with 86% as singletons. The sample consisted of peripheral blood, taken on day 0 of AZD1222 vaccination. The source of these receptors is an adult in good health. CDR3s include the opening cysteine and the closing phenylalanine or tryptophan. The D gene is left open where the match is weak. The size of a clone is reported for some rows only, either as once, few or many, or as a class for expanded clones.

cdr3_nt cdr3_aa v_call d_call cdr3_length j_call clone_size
TGTGCCATCAGTGAGGGGACACCAGTTTACACCTTC CAISEGTPVYTF TRBV10-3 - 12 TRBJ1-2 -
TGTGCCAGCAGTCATTCGGCAGCGGGGGAAAGACAAGAGACCCAGTACTTC CASSHSAAGERQETQYF TRBV28 TRBD2 17 TRBJ2-5 -
TGTGCCAGCAGCTTGTGGTTCTTACCTCCCACAGATACGCAGTATTTT CASSLWFLPPTDTQYF TRBV5-6 - 16 TRBJ2-3 -
TGTGCCAGTAGTCTCCAGGACAGGGGGCAGGCTCGGGAGCAGTACTTC CASSLQDRGQAREQYF TRBV19 TRBD1 16 TRBJ2-7 -
TGTGCCAGCAGTTTTCAGGGCGATCAGCCCCAGCATTTT CASSFQGDQPQHF TRBV27 - 13 TRBJ1-5 -
TGTGCCAGTAGTATAAGGGGGCGGGGGAGCACAGATACGCAGTATTTT CASSIRGRGSTDTQYF TRBV19 - 16 TRBJ2-3 -
TGTGCCAGTAGTATAAGGGCCTCCCAGGGTGGAAAACTGTTTTTT CASSIRASQGGKLFF TRBV19 - 15 TRBJ1-4 once
TGTGCCAGCAGCTTAGGACAGGGGAGAGGGGCAACTAATGAAAAACTGTTTTTT CASSLGQGRGATNEKLFF TRBV7-9 TRBD1 18 TRBJ1-4 -
TGCGCCAGCAGCTTTGGCAGTATGAACACTGAAGCTTTCTTT CASSFGSMNTEAFF TRBV5-1 - 14 TRBJ1-1 -
TGTGCCAGCAGCCAAGTCCAACGCACTCCGGAGGAGACCCAGTACTTC CASSQVQRTPEETQYF TRBV14 - 16 TRBJ2-5 -
TGCGCCAGCAGCCAAGATGCGGGGGGTAGCACAGATACGCAGTATTTT CASSQDAGGSTDTQYF TRBV4-3 TRBD2 16 TRBJ2-3 -
TGTGCCAGCAGAAAAAGGGGCGTTGGTTTGGACAGGGGTTGCAATCAGCCCCAGCATTTT CASRKRGVGLDRGCNQPQHF TRBV21-1 - 20 TRBJ1-5 -
TGTGCCAGCAGTCCCCAGGGTAGGGCCAATCAGCCCCAGCATTTT CASSPQGRANQPQHF TRBV27 - 15 TRBJ1-5 -
TGTGCCAGCAGTCCCCTTTCTGGCGGGAGAAAGTACGAGCAGTACTTC CASSPLSGGRKYEQYF TRBV27 TRBD2 16 TRBJ2-7 medium-sized
TGTGCCAGCAGCTTAGCGTGGGGGCGAGAAGAAAAACTGTTTTTT CASSLAWGREEKLFF TRBV5-5 - 15 TRBJ1-4 -
TGTGCCAGCAGCTCTGCCTCCGGGACTAGCGTCGTCGGGGAGCTGTTTTTT CASSSASGTSVVGELFF TRBV11-3 TRBD2 17 TRBJ2-2 -
TGTGCCAGCAGTTTCGAGGGGGCGCAATCCTACAATGAGCAGTTCTTC CASSFEGAQSYNEQFF TRBV27 TRBD1 16 TRBJ2-1 -
TGTGCCAGCAGCGAGGGACAGAGCTCTGGAAACACCATATATTTT CASSEGQSSGNTIYF TRBV7-2 TRBD1 15 TRBJ1-3 -
TGCAGTGCAGCGGGAGGTGAGACCCAGTACTTC CSAAGGETQYF TRBV20-1 TRBD2 11 TRBJ2-5 -
TGCGCCAGCAGCCAAGATCCCCCTAGCGGTTATAGCACAGATACGCAGTATTTT CASSQDPPSGYSTDTQYF TRBV4-1 TRBD2 18 TRBJ2-3 -
TGTGCCAGCAGCTCACAGGGGTTTGGGGAAAAACTGTTTTTT CASSSQGFGEKLFF TRBV7-9 TRBD1 14 TRBJ1-4 -
TGTGCCAGCAGCTTCCTTACAGGGGGCAGCTATGGCTACACCTTC CASSFLTGGSYGYTF TRBV5-6 TRBD1 15 TRBJ1-2 -
TGCGCCAGCAGTCCGAGCTCCTACAATGAGCAGTTCTTC CASSPSSYNEQFF TRBV10-2 - 13 TRBJ2-1 -
TGTGCCAGTCGCTCGGGGGCATTCGGAGAAAAACTGTTTTTT CASRSGAFGEKLFF TRBV19 - 14 TRBJ1-4 -
TGCGCCAGCAGCCCGGACAGCGTGTCCTACGAGCAGTACTTC CASSPDSVSYEQYF TRBV5-1 - 14 TRBJ2-7 -
TGTGCCACCAGTGCCGGGACTAGCGGGACTCAGTTGCCCTACAATGAGCAGTTCTTC CATSAGTSGTQLPYNEQFF TRBV24-1 TRBD2 19 TRBJ2-1 -
TGTGCCAGCAGCTTGACAGTGGACACTGAAGCTTTCTTT CASSLTVDTEAFF TRBV5-4 - 13 TRBJ1-1 -
TGTGCCAGCTCACCAAGCGCTAGCGGGGGGGCGGAGCAGTACTTC CASSPSASGGAEQYF TRBV18 TRBD2 15 TRBJ2-7 -
TGCGCCAGCAGCCAAGAGGTGGGCCCCTACGAGCAGTACTTC CASSQEVGPYEQYF TRBV4-1 - 14 TRBJ2-7 -
TGTGCCACCAGTGAACGTCGAGGCGGGGAAGAGACCCAGTACTTC CATSERRGGEETQYF TRBV24-1 - 15 TRBJ2-5 -
TGTGCCAGCAGTAAACAGGGGGCGGTCGAGACCCAGTACTTC CASSKQGAVETQYF TRBV28 TRBD1 14 TRBJ2-5 -
TGTGCCAGCAACAACTTGGGGCTTAGCTCTGGAAACACCATATATTTT CASNNLGLSSGNTIYF TRBV28 - 16 TRBJ1-3 -
TGTGCCAGCAGCCAAGATACGGACAGGGTAGAGACCCAGTACTTC CASSQDTDRVETQYF TRBV14 TRBD1 15 TRBJ2-5 -
TGTGCCACCAGCAGACTGGGACAGGCCGGTTATGGCTACACCTTC CATSRLGQAGYGYTF TRBV15 TRBD1 15 TRBJ1-2 -
TGTGCCTGGAGCGAACTGACCCCGAACACTGAAGCTTTCTTT CAWSELTPNTEAFF TRBV30 - 14 TRBJ1-1 -